The rows below give T cell receptor beta chains drawn from one sample of a study of T-cell memory formation after mild COVID-19. One entry per CDR3 protein results from TCRdb running MiXCR on the 5' RACE reads. Of hundreds of thousands of distinct CDR3 sequences detected, 16% appear once; the ten largest clones hold approximately 20%. Sequencing used PBMCs or a T cell subset sorted from them (not recorded which). Receptor source: a man between 18 and 35 years old who had mild COVID-19 (a few samples of this study predate the infection). Cell type and time point are not known. The CDR3 runs from the conserved cysteine through the conserved F or W. The D gene is left open where the match is weak. Expanded clones are given a class, and other clones once, few, many or no size at all.

D gene	V gene	J gene	clone size	CDR3 DNA	CDR3 protein
-	TRBV5-6	TRBJ2-5	many	TGTGCCAGCGGCGGGACGGTGGAGACCCAGTACTTC	CASGGTVETQYF
TRBD1	TRBV6-5	TRBJ1-1	many	TGTGCCAGCAGTTCGACAGGGCAGGGAAACACTGAAGCTTTCTTT	CASSSTGQGNTEAFF
-	TRBV5-1	TRBJ2-2	-	TGCGCCAGCAGCGCTCGGGGTCCCGGGAGCGGGGAGCTGTTTTTT	CASSARGPGSGELFF
-	TRBV28	TRBJ2-1	-	TGTGCCAGCAGTTTTCCCGTAGGGTACAATGAGCAGTTCTTC	CASSFPVGYNEQFF
-	TRBV27	TRBJ1-2	-	TGTGCCAGCAGTTCTTTTAGGCCCGGGACCGCATACACCTTC	CASSSFRPGTAYTF
-	TRBV19	TRBJ2-5	-	TGTGCCAGTATGGCGGGGACGGGACTTCCTCCCGAGACCCAGTACTTC	CASMAGTGLPPETQYF
-	TRBV13	TRBJ1-4	-	TGTGCCAGCAGCCCCGCGAGAGGGAGGGGTACTAATGAAAAACTGTTTTTT	CASSPARGRGTNEKLFF
-	TRBV5-1	TRBJ1-1	-	TGCGCCAGCAGCTTGGGAGACACCTTGAACACTGAAGCTTTCTTT	CASSLGDTLNTEAFF
-	TRBV30	TRBJ1-5	-	TGTGCCTGGAGCGGGGTAGGGGCAGGGAGTCAGCCCCAGCATTTT	CAWSGVGAGSQPQHF
-	TRBV7-9	TRBJ1-3	-	TGTGCCAGCAAAGGAGCTAGCTCTGGAAACACCATATATTTT	CASKGASSGNTIYF
-	TRBV20-1	TRBJ2-3	-	TGCAGTGCCCTCCCTGGGAGAGATACGCAGTATTTT	CSALPGRDTQYF
-	TRBV5-1	TRBJ1-1	few	TGCGCCAGCAGCCCCCAAGTAGCGGGGTTCGGCACTGAAGCTTTCTTT	CASSPQVAGFGTEAFF